This TCR beta chain was documented in a study of monozygotic twins with cystic fibrosis. V lost 6 bases, J lost 0 bases, and 18 bases lay in between. From germline, CDR1 is MNHEY and CDR2 SMNVEV (reference sequence). The CDR3 spans 17 residues. Generated by immunoSEQ multiplex PCR, the TCRdb table keeps only in-frame clones and is missing some. Altogether 34,000 or so clones are present, over 80% being singletons, with the ten largest covering less than 0.2%. Sequenced sample: blood. This clonotype was obtained from a boy under 10 years old with cystic fibrosis. This chain connects TRBV27 to TRBJ2-1, with D possibly being TRBD2 (6 bases). The CDR3 region is CASSSTGTPSSYNEQFF. The CDR3 DNA reads TGTGCCAGCAGCTCCACCGGGACTCCGAGCTCCTACAATGAGCAGTTCTTC.